The sequence of this T cell receptor (beta chain) was determined in a study of Graves' ophthalmopathy and Graves' hyperthyroidism listed by TCRdb under 2018. Describing the broader study: Peripheral blood was collected at initial diagnosis, prior to any treatment. To tell Graves' ophthalmopathy apart from Graves' hyperthyroidism, and to predict which patients would progress to ophthalmopathy, the study relied on TCR beta repertoire signatures. In total, over 130 blood samples were TCR-sequenced: 40 to 45 ophthalmopathy, some 72 hyperthyroidism and roughly 17 hyperthyroidism-to-ophthalmopathy patients. To explore V-J signatures that separate ophthalmopathy from hyperthyroidism, a discovery set of fewer than 110 patients was enrolled, consisting of about 45 with ophthalmopathy and around 60 with stable hyperthyroidism. An independent validation cohort comprised some 19 hyperthyroidism patients and over 15 patients who later progressed from hyperthyroidism to ophthalmopathy. In six or seven hyperthyroidism patients, the T-cell repertoires found in thyroid tissue were compared with those found in blood. After sampling, hyperthyroidism patients received methimazole starting at 30 mg daily, and ophthalmopathy patients received high-dose intravenous methylprednisolone.

The ophthalmopathy patients had moderately to severely active disease, with a Clinical Activity Score of 3 or higher, a NOSPECS grade of 4 or higher, and a disease duration of less than 3 months. Anyone with other autoimmune diseases, uncontrolled infections, pregnancy or lactation was excluded from the study. Clinical symptoms, serum thyroxine, TRAb, thyroid ultrasound and orbital computed tomography formed the basis of the diagnosis. PBMCs were isolated from about 10 ml of fresh peripheral blood by Ficoll-Paque density gradient centrifugation. Trizol reagent was used to extract the total RNA, and its quality was then checked on an Agilent 2100 Bioanalyzer. Notes on this clonotype: The clone's antigen remains unknown. It has no much larger one-base neighbor in the sample; base qualities were not kept.

Reading the germline V gene gives CDR1 SGHTA and CDR2 FQGNSA. Between the V and J ends, shortened by 9 bases and 6 bases respectively, the junction contains 15 bases. The CDR3 contains 14 residues, cysteine and phenylalanine counted. Just the 42-base CDR3 DNA is kept, in frame starting at base 1. On the study overall, not on this receptor specifically: No statistical method was used to predetermine the sample size, and group allocation was not hidden from the investigators. The 13-signature model separated ophthalmopathy from stable hyperthyroidism with around 90% sensitivity and approximately 81% specificity in cross-validation, and 80%/75% in the test set. Most expanded thyroid clonotypes with frequency above 0.001 were also detected in blood, suggesting blood repertoires may reflect the thyroid immune response. In validation, the model predicted ophthalmopathy progression with 70.59% sensitivity and approximately 72% specificity; about a dozen predicted patients were CT-confirmed with GO in a median of about 7.1 months.

TCR beta CDR3 regions were amplified from RNA transcripts for repertoire sequencing. A first-round RT-PCR used HTBI primers with the Qiagen OneStep RT-PCR kit, followed by a second-round multiplex PCR, size selection and purification. Libraries were sequenced on an Illumina HiSeq2000 using paired-end 100 bp reads. Turning to the authors' computational methods: SOAPnuke was used for read processing, and reads with adapters, uncalled bases, a mean Phred below 15, or no exact constant-primer or identifier match were discarded. COPE v1.2.5 was used to merge the high-quality paired reads. Each unique nucleotide sequence was defined as a clonotype, and clonotypes were aligned to IMGT TRB V, D and J references with MiTCR v1.1. The analysis was limited to V-J combinations with a frequency above 0.0001, which together covered just over 98% of the repertoires. For each V-J combination, a TCR clonal expansion and chaos score was defined as the ratio of F50 clonal expansion to chaos observed in the TCRdist matrix. Features were reduced by Welch's t-statistics and random forest to roughly 14 V-J combinations, which fed a naive Bayes classifier. The Morisita-Horn index was used to measure how similar the thyroid and blood repertoires were. Clones were called with MiXCR by TCRdb after fastp trimmed the public reads at Q25, and only in-frame beta chains were retained. CDR3 protein sequences are deduplicated, and each keeps its most common genes and DNA. What appears here as the V and J calls and clone size reflects TCRdb's work, not the paper's. For this sample there are 650,000 to 900,000 distinct CDR3 sequences; 40% appear just once. The ten largest clones capture about 40% of the sample.

The sequencing sample was made of peripheral blood. This receptor was obtained from an adult man with Graves' ophthalmopathy. Recombination joined TRBV7-2 with TRBJ1-6; a confident D gene designation cannot be given. CDR3 reads: CASSIGRTNSPLHF. At the DNA level, the sequence is TGTGCCAGTAGTATAGGACGGACTAATTCACCCCTCCACTTT.